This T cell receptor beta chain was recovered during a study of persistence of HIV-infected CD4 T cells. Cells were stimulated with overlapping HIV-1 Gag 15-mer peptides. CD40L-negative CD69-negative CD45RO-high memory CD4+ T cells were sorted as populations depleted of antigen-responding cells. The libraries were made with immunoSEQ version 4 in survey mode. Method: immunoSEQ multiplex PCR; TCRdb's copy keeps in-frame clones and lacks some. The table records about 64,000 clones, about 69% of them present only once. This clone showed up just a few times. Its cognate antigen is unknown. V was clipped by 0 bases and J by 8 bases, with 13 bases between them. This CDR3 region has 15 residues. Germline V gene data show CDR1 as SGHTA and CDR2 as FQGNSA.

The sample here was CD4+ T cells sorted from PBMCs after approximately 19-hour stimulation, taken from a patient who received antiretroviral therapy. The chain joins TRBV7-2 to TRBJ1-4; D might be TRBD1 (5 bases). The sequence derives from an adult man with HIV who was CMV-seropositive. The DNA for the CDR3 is TGTGCCAGCAGCTTAGCGGTGGCAGGGAGGGAAAAACTGTTTTTT. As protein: CASSLAVAGREKLFF.